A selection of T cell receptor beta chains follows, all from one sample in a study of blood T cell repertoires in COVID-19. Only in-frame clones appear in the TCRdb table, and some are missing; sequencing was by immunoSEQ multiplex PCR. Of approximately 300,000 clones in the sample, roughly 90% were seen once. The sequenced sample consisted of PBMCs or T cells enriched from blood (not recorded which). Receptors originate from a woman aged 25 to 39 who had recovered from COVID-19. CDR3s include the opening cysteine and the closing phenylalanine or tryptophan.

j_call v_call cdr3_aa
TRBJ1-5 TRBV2 CASSEGVTAGNQPQHF
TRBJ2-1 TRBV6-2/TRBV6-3 CASSFVTRTSGHNEQFF
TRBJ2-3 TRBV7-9 CASTLGGQTDTQYF
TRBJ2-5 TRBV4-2 CASSQVLQGAGETQYF
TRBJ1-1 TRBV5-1 CASSPSGGEGTEAFF
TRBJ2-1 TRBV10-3 CAISTGNEQFF
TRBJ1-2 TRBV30 CAWSVAEFYGYTF
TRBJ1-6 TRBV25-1 CASSRDGGGHSPLHF
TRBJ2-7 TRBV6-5 CASTYTSGVYEQYF
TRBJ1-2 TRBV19 CASSDQGGGYTF
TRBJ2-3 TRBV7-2 CASSLIGGVGSTDTQYF
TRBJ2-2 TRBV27 CASTLFSGGGWNGELFF
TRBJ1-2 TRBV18 CASSPSDRDNYGYTF
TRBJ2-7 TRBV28 CASSPLGLAGVSRQYF
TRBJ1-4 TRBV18 CASSPLGRQALAGGEKLFF
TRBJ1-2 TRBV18 CASSPLGSRGAYGYTF
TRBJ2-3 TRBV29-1 CSVDVRGMDTQYF
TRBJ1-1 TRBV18 CASSPNRGVNTEAFF
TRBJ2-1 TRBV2 CATDRRAGYNEQFF
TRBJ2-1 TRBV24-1 CATSDHFYNEQFF
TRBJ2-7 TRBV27 CASSLFASEPYEQYF
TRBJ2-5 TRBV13 CASSAGWVSGTEETQYF
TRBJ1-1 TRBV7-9 CASSSPGGGTNTEAFF
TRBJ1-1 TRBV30 CAWSVIYGQRAFF
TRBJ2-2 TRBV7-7 CASSRRLAGVHAGELFF
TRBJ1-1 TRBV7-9 CASSQMTDPEAFF
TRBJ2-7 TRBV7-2 CASSTGPSYEQYF
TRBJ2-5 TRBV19 CASSIDSEETQYF
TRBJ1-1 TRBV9 CASSADRGGRTEAFF
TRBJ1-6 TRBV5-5 CASSLQGMNNNSPLHF
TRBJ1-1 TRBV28 CASRTGIRTEAFF
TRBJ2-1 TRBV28 CASRAFSYNEQFF
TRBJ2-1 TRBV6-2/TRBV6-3 CASIPDRAPSYNEQFF
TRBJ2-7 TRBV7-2 CASSLVADSYEQYF
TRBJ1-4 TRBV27 CASTPRWGTVEKLFF
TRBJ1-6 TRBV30 CAWRAGQTPLHF
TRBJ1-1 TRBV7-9 CASSQTGGTEAFF
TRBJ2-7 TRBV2 CASRSPEQGYEQYF
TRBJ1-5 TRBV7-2 CASSLTQGGQPQHF
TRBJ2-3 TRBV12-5 CASGLALFGQGRDTDTQYF
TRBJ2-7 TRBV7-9 CASSSSGISYEQYF
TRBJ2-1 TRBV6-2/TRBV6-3 CASSNSGTLYNEQFF
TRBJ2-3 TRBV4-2 CASSQDRTSGSRDTQYF
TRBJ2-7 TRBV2 CASSPSQGVTFSYEQYF
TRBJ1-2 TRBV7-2 CASITNRDRLNF
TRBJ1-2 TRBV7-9 CASSLEDSSGVYGYTF
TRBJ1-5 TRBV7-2 CASRQGETGNQPQHF
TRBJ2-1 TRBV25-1 CASSEWKIAGASYNEQFF
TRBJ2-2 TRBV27 CASSFRQAANTGELFF
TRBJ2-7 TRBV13 CASSSLGVLRNYEQYF
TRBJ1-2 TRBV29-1 CSTGTGGYGYTF
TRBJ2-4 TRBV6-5 CASSGSLTKNIQYF
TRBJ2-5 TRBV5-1 CASSLQETQYF
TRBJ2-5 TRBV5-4 CASKSLAQETQYF
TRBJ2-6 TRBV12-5 CASGRSGANVLTF